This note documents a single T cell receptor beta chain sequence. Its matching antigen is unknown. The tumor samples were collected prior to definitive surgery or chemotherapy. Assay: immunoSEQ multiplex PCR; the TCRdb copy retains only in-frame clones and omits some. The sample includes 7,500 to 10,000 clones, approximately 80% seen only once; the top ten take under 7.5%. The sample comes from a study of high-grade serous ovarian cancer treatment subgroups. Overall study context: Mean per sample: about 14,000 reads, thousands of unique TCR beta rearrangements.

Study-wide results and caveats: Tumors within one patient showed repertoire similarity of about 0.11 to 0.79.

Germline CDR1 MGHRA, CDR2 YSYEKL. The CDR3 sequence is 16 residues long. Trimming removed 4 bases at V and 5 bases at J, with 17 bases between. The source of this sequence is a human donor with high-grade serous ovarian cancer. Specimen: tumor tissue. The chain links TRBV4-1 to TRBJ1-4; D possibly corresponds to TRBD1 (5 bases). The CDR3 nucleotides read TGCGCCAGCAGCCCCGCTCGGGACCCGAGCAATGAAAAACTGTTTTTT. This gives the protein CASSPARDPSNEKLFF.